The clone carrying this T cell receptor (beta chain) was seen ten or more times. There are 14 residues in the CDR3. V lost 1 base, J lost 5 bases, and 5 bases stayed unmatched. Germline CDR1 SSHAT, CDR2 FNYEAQ (reference sequence). Unique molecular identifiers were used to barcode this TCRbeta library. MiXCR was run by TCRdb on the PCR reads, yielding one entry per CDR3 protein. This sample carries about 300,000 distinct CDR3 sequences, over 9.5% of them seen once, and the ten largest clones take about 8%. This specimen belongs to a study of T-cell reconstitution after alpha-beta-depleted transplantation in children.

The gene calls are TRBV7-7 and TRBJ2-7; TRBD1 aligns across 7 bases. This specimen was PBMCs, taken before TCRalphabeta/CD19-depleted stem cell transplant. The source of this sequence is a boy in the first two years of life with acute myeloid leukemia, due to receive a stem cell transplant. DNA of the CDR3: TGTGCCAGCAGCTTAGTCGGACAGGCGGACGAGCAGTACTTC. Amino acids: CASSLVGQADEQYF.